Listed below are T cell receptor beta chains from one sample, sequenced in a study of T cell responses to AZD1222 COVID-19 vaccine. Here immunoSEQ multiplex PCR was the method, and the copy in TCRdb shows in-frame clones only, minus some. The sample carries fewer than 130,000 clones, around nine tenths recorded once. The input for sequencing was peripheral blood, taken 28 days after the second AZD1222 dose. These receptors all stem from an adult who received the AZD1222 COVID-19 vaccine. Both conserved end residues are part of each CDR3. D genes are given only for firm matches.

TRBV9	TRBD1	TRBJ1-2	CASSVGTGPYGYTF	TGTGCCAGCAGCGTAGGGACAGGGCCCTATGGCTACACCTTC
TRBV12-5	.	TRBJ2-1	CASGPLMDGEVSYNEQFF	TGTGCTAGTGGTCCCCTGATGGATGGGGAGGTCTCCTACAATGAGCAGTTCTTC
TRBV6-2/TRBV6-3	.	TRBJ2-4	CASSYRPGELAKNIQYF	TGTGCCAGCAGTTATCGACCGGGAGAACTAGCCAAAAACATTCAGTACTTC
TRBV19	.	TRBJ1-6	CATETGGSPLHF	TGTGCCACCGAGACAGGCGGTTCACCCCTCCACTTT
TRBV7-9	.	TRBJ1-5	CASSLLDQPQHF	TGTGCCAGCAGCTTACTTGATCAGCCCCAGCATTTT
TRBV7-9	.	TRBJ2-3	CASSSPGDTQYF	TGTGCCAGCAGCTCTCCCGGAGATACGCAGTATTTT
TRBV24-1	TRBD1	TRBJ1-5	CATSGRGQNQPQHF	TGTGCCACCAGTGGAAGGGGGCAAAATCAGCCCCAGCATTTT
TRBV2	.	TRBJ1-2	CASSGQKTNYGYTF	TGTGCCAGCAGTGGACAGAAGACTAACTATGGCTACACCTTC
TRBV4-2	TRBD2	TRBJ2-2	CASSPRLASTGELFF	TGTGCCAGCAGCCCCAGACTAGCGTCCACCGGGGAGCTGTTTTTT
TRBV5-1	.	TRBJ1-1	CASSLWPGLSNTEAFF	TGCGCCAGCAGCTTGTGGCCAGGGCTTTCGAACACTGAAGCTTTCTTT